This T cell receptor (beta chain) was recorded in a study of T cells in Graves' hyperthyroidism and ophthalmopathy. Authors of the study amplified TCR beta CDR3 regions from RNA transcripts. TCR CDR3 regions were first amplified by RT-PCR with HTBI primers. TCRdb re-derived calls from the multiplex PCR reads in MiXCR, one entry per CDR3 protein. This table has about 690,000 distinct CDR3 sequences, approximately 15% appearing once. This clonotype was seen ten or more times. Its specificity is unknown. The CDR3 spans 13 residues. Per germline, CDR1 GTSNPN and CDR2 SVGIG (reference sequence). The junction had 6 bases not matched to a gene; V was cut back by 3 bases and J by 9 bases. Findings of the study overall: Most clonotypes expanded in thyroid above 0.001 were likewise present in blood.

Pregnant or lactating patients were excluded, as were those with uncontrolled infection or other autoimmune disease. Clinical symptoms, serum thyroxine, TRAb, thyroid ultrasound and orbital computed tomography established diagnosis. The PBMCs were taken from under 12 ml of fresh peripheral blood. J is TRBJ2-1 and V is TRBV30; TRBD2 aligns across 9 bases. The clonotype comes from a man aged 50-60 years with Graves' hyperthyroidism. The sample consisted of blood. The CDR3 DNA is TGTGCCTGGAGAAGTAGCGGGAGTGGTGAGCAGTTCTTC. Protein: CAWRSSGSGEQFF.